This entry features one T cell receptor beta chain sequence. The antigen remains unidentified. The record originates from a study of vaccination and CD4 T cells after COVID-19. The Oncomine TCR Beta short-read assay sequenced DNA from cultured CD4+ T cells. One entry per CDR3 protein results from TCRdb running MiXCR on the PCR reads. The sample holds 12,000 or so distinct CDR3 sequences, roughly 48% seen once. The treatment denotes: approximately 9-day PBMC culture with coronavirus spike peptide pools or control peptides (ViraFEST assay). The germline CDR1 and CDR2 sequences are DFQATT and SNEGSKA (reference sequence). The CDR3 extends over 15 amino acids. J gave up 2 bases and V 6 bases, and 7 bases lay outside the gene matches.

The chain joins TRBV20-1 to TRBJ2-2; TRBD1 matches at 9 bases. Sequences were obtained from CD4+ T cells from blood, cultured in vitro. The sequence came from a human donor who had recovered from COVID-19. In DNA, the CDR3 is TGCAGTGCGACACAGGGGGCTGGAAACACCGGGGAGCTGTTTTTT. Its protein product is CSATQGAGNTGELFF.